The 3 T cell receptor beta chains reported below all come from one sample, sequenced in a study of healthy donors' naive CD4 and CD8 T cells. Starting from around 500 ng of total RNA, TCR libraries were made with linear amplification. TCRdb ran MiXCR on the reads and lists one entry per CDR3 protein. The sample includes approximately 180,000 distinct CDR3 sequences, over 60% of them seen just once. The sample comprised naive CD4+ and CD8+ T cells sorted from blood, pooled from several donors. The source of these receptors is a pool of human donors in good health; the sample pools cells from several healthy donors.

There are a few counts of this clonotype. V and J are TRBV27 and TRBJ2-7; TRBD2 matches 10 bases. The germline V gene encodes CDR1 MNHEY and CDR2 SMNVEV (reference sequence). This CDR3 is built from 14 residues. The J segment lost 7 bases and the V segment lost 2 bases, leaving 5 bases of the junction unmatched. CDR3 loop: CASSLLAGAGEQYF. DNA for the CDR3: TGTGCCAGCAGTTTACTAGCGGGAGCGGGAGAGCAGTACTTC.

The J gene is TRBJ2-2, the V gene TRBV5-6; the match to TRBD2 covers 8 bases. This CDR3 spans 17 amino acids. Germline V gene data show CDR1 as SGHDT and CDR2 as YYEEEE. The V and J ends lost 5 bases and 6 bases, in that order; junction bases with no gene match: 15. The CDR3 is CASRSMERGPLAGELFF. Here the CDR3 DNA reads TGTGCCAGCAGGTCGATGGAGCGGGGGCCCCTAGCCGGGGAGCTGTTTTTT. The full variable domain, with the rest looked up from reference TRBV5-6 and TRBJ2-2, is DAGVTQSPTHLIKTRGQQVTLRCSPKSGHDTVSWYQQALGQGPQFIFQYYEEEERQRGNFPDRFSGHQFPNYSSELNVNALLLGDSALYLCASRSMERGPLAGELFFGEGSRLTVL.

J is TRBJ2-7 and V is TRBV10-3; TRBD2 might be the D (5 bases). V shed 7 bases and J shed 0 bases, with 16 bases lying between them. This CDR3 is built from 15 residues. Germline V gene sequence: CDR1 ENHRY, CDR2 SYGVKD. The chain's CDR3 is CAIMASHYNSYEQYF. CDR3 sequence (DNA): TGTGCCATCATGGCTAGCCATTATAACTCCTACGAGCAGTACTTC.